Sequencing of this T cell receptor (beta chain) was carried out in a study of CD8 T cells in ankylosing spondylitis. TCRdb reprocessed the 5' RACE reads via MiXCR and lists one record per CDR3 protein. The sample shows about 92,000 distinct CDR3 sequences, 8.8% of them seen only once. In germline, CDR1 is ENHRY, CDR2 SYGVKD. The length of the CDR3 is 14 residues. Losses at the gene ends were 6 bases for V and 7 bases for J; bases not matched to a gene: 6. Regarding the study as a whole: It appeared that ankylosing spondylitis blood was characterized by a TCR beta motif of roughly 8 highly homologous variants. Existing reports had already noted some motif variants in reactive arthritis synovial fluid and blood.

This clonotype was seen a handful of times. Its antigen is not known. The TCR originated in a male donor with ankylosing spondylitis or in good health (not recorded which). The sequenced sample was blood, either unsorted or a sorted T cell fraction (not recorded which). The gene calls are TRBV10-3 and TRBJ2-1; the match to TRBD2 covers 10 bases. CDR3 coding DNA: TGTGCCATCAGCCCTAGCGGGGGAGGAAATGAGCAGTTCTTC. Residues: CAISPSGGGNEQFF.